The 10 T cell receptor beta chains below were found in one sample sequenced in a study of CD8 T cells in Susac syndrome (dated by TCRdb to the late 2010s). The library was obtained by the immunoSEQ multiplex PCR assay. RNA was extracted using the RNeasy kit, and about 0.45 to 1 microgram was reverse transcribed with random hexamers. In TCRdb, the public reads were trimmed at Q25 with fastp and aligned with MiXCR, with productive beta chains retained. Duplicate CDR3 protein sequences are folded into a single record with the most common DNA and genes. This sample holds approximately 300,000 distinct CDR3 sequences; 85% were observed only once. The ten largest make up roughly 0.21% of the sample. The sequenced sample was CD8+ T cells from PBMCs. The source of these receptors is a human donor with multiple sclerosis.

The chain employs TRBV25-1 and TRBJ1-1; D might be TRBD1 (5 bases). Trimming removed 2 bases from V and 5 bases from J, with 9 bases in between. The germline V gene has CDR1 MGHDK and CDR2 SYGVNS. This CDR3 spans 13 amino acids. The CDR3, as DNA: TGTGCCAGCAGTGAACAGGGAGGTACTGAAGCTTTCTTT. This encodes CASSEQGGTEAFF.

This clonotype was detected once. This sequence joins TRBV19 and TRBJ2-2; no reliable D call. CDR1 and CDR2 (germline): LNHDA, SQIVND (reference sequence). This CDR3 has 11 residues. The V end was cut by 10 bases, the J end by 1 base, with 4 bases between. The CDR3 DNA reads TGTGCCACTTGGAACACCGGGGAGCTGTTTTTT. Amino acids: CATWNTGELFF. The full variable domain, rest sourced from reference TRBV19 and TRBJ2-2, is DGGITQSPKYLFRKEGQNVTLSCEQNLNHDAMYWYRQDPGQGLRLIYYSQIVNDFQKGDIAEGYSVSREKKESFPLTVTSAQKNPTAFYLCATWNTGELFFGEGSRLTVL.

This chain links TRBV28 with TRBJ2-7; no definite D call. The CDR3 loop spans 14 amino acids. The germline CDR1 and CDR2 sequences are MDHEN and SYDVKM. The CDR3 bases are TGTGCGTCCGCTAGGGCGGTAAAGTGGAACGAGCAGTACTTC. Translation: CASARAVKWNEQYF.

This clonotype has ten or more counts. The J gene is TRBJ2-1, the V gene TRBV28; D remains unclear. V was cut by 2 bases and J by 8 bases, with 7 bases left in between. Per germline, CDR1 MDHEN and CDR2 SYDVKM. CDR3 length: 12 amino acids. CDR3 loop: CASSLLDDEQFF. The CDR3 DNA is TGTGCCAGCAGTTTACTAGACGATGAGCAGTTCTTC.

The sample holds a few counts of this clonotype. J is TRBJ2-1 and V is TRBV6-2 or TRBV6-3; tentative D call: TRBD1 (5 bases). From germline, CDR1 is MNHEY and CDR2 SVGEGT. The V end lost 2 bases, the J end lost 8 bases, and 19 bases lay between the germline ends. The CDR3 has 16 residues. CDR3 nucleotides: TGTGCCAGCAGTTACGTGATAGGGGAACTGAGCGATGAGCAGTTCTTC. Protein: CASSYVIGELSDEQFF.

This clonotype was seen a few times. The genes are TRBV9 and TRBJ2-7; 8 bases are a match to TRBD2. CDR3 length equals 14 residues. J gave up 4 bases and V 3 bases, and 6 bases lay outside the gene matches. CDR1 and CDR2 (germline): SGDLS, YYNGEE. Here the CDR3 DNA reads TGTGCCAGCAGCGGCGGACTAGCTGGTTACGAGCAGTACTTC. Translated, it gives CASSGGLAGYEQYF.

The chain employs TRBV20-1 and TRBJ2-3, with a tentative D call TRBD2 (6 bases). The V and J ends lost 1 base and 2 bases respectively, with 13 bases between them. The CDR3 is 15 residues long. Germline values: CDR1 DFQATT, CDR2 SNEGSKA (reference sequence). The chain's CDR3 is CSARVNSGVTDTQYF. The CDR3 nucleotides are TGCAGTGCTAGAGTAAATAGCGGTGTCACAGATACGCAGTATTTT.

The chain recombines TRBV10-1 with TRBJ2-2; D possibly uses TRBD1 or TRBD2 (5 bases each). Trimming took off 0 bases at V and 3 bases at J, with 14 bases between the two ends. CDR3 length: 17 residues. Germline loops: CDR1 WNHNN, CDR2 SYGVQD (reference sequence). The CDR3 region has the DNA TGCGCCAGCAGTGAGTCTCGGGGCCTTCTTGACACCGGGGAGCTGTTTTTT. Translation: CASSESRGLLDTGELFF.

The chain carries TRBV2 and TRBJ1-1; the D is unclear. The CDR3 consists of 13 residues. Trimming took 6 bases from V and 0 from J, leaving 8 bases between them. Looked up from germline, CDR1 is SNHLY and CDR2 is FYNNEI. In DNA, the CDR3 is TGTGCCAGCAGAACCCCTCTGAACACTGAAGCTTTCTTT. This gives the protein CASRTPLNTEAFF.

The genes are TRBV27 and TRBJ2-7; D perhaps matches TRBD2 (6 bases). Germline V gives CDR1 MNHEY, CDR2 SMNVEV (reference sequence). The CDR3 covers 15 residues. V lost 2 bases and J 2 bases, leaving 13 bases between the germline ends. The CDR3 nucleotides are TGTGCCAGCAGTTTAGGTCTGGGAGGTCCCTACGAGCAGTACTTC. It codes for CASSLGLGGPYEQYF.